This T cell receptor (beta chain) was identified during a study of CD8 T cells in Susac syndrome. cDNA came from approximately 0.5 to 1 ug RNA primed by random hexamers. immunoSEQ multiplex PCR amplified TCR beta CDR3 across 54 Vbeta, 13 Jbeta. TCRdb re-called the immunoSEQ multiplex PCR reads with MiXCR, one entry per CDR3 protein. The sample carries more than 85,000 distinct CDR3 sequences, roughly 96% recorded once. The CDR3 is made up of 15 amino acids. V lost 5 bases and J lost 0, with 13 bases in between. The gene calls are TRBV12-3 or TRBV12-4 and TRBJ2-5; no firm D call. The sequenced material came from CD4+ T cells from PBMCs. The receptor comes from a human donor in good health. The CDR3 loop is CASSRALVYQETQYF. For the CDR3, the DNA is TGTGCCAGCAGTCGGGCCCTCGTGTACCAAGAGACCCAGTACTTC.